These 8 T cell receptor beta chains originate from one sample sequenced in a study of T cell repertoires in cytomegalovirus infection. TCRdb used MiXCR to reprocess the reads, holding one entry per CDR3 protein. The sample records fewer than 550,000 distinct CDR3 sequences, 16% being singletons. Material: CD8+ T cells from PBMCs. The receptors were gathered from a human donor in good health (CMV status not recorded). Some clones in this sample may be carry-over from other donors' samples.

This clonotype has ten or more counts. V usage is TRBV7-9 and J usage is TRBJ2-7, with 10 bases lining up with TRBD1. J was trimmed by 6 bases and V by 5 bases; bases with no gene match: 10. The CDR3 sequence is 15 residues long. Germline lookup yields CDR1 SEHNR and CDR2 FQNEAQ (reference sequence). The CDR3 sequence: CASSLRDRGSFEQYF. CDR3 DNA: TGTGCCAGCAGCCTCAGGGACAGGGGTTCTTTCGAGCAGTACTTC.

This clonotype was seen repeatedly, ten times or more. This chain's CDR3 is CASSQQGKVVGEQYF. The CDR3 coding sequence is TGTGCCAGCAGTCAACAGGGAAAGGTGGTGGGCGAGCAGTACTTC. The J gene is TRBJ2-7, the V gene TRBV28, with D perhaps matching TRBD1 (6 bases). The CDR3 covers 15 residues. Germline V gene data show CDR1 as MDHEN and CDR2 as SYDVKM. The germline V and J ends were trimmed by 5 bases and 6 bases, with 20 bases remaining between them.

Turning to this clonotype: A much larger clone lies one base from this, so it may be a read error. The CDR3 sequence is CASSLTPSGAMGYEQYF. CDR3 DNA sequence: TGTGCCAGCAGCTTAACACCCAGCGGGGCCATGGGCTACGAGCAGTACTTC. The chain carries TRBV7-8 and TRBJ2-7; 7 bases agree with TRBD2. The CDR3 spans 17 residues. Trimming took 2 bases from V and 3 from J; bases not matched to a gene: 13. The germline V gene has CDR1 SGHVS and CDR2 FQNEAQ.

The chain has TRBV6-5 and TRBJ1-1, with D possibly matching TRBD1 (6 bases). The CDR3 sequence is 14 residues long. In germline, CDR1 is MNHEY, CDR2 SVGAGI. Trimming removed 2 bases from V and 5 bases from J, with 12 bases in between. The CDR3 here is CASSYTQGGTEAFF. In DNA, the CDR3 is TGTGCCAGCAGTTACACACAGGGTGGAACTGAAGCTTTCTTT.

The chain combines TRBV29-1 with TRBJ2-7; 12 positions match TRBD1. The germline CDR1 and CDR2 sequences are SQVTM and ANQGSEA. Unmatched junction bases numbered 8, after V lost 5 bases and J lost 3 bases. The CDR3 length is 15 residues. CDR3 DNA: TGCAGCGTTTGGGGACAGGGGGCGACGAGCTACGAGCAGTACTTC. Amino acid sequence: CSVWGQGATSYEQYF.

The rearrangement links TRBV20-1 to TRBJ2-7; 11 bases align to TRBD1. Germline CDR1 and CDR2: DFQATT and SNEGSKA (reference sequence). The ends lost 3 bases at V and 3 bases at J; junction bases unmatched: 7. The CDR3 contains 15 residues. CDR3 loop: CSARDRGHGSYEQYF. The CDR3 DNA reads TGCAGTGCTAGGGACAGGGGGCATGGAAGCTACGAGCAGTACTTC.

The chain combines TRBV24-1 with TRBJ1-2; D is uncertain. This CDR3 has 17 residues. In germline, CDR1 is KGHDR, CDR2 SFDVKD. V was clipped by 3 bases and J by 6 bases, with 22 bases between them. The CDR3 nucleotides read TGTGCCACCAGTGATCCCGACGAGGGTATCGGTATTCATGGCTACACCTTC. Translating gives CATSDPDEGIGIHGYTF.

With respect to this clonotype: With a much larger clone just one base away, this may be a read error. The chain employs TRBV11-1 and TRBJ1-2, with D unresolved. The V gene's germline CDR1 is SGHAT and CDR2 FQDESV (reference sequence). This CDR3 comprises 9 residues. The CDR3: CASSPGYAF. CDR3 DNA: TGTGCCAGCAGCCCTGGCTACGCCTTC.